This T cell receptor (beta chain) appears in the sequencing data of a study of cytomegalovirus exposure and HLA in healthy donors. Concerning this clone: Its antigen remains unidentified.

PCR used 60 Vbeta primers and 13 Jbeta primers. Repertoires were generated with immunoSEQ multiplex PCR, while TCRdb's copy carries only in-frame clones and drops some. Of roughly 180,000 clones in the sample, 65% to 85% were seen once. Study outcomes and limitations: In vitro assays verified that a few CMV-associated chains recognized CMV antigens specifically.

This receptor was obtained from a girl aged 10 to 17 in good health and CMV-seropositive. The sample was PBMCs.

The CDR3: CASSYWRRNTGELFF. The CDR3 coding sequence is TGTGCCAGCAGTTACTGGCGGAGGAACACCGGGGAGCTGTTTTTT. The chain has TRBV6-5 and TRBJ2-2; D is undetermined. The CDR3 consists of 15 residues. The germline V and J ends were trimmed by 1 base and 1 base, with 7 bases remaining between them. CDR1 and CDR2 from the germline V gene are MNHEY and SVGAGI.